This TCR beta chain was sequenced in a study of post-analysis software for immune sequencing data. Overall study: Patients with relapsing-remitting, secondary progressive and progressive-relapsing multiple sclerosis courses were all represented. Study observations and caveats: Four or five TRBV segments occurring more often in patients than controls included TRBV5-6, TRBV5-1 and TRBV20-1.

TCR beta cDNA libraries included unique molecular identifiers. TCRdb ran MiXCR on the PCR reads and lists one entry per CDR3 protein. The sample includes hundreds of thousands of distinct CDR3 sequences, more than 50% of them seen just once. Points on this clonotype: The antigen is unknown.

The CDR3 runs 14 residues. Germline loops: CDR1 SQVTM, CDR2 ANQGSEA. The material sequenced was blood. The chain recombines TRBV29-1 with TRBJ2-5, with a tentative D call TRBD1 (6 bases). The sequence derives from a girl aged 2 to 9 with multiple sclerosis. CDR3 protein: CGACQGPSQETQYF. The DNA of the CDR3 is TGCGGAGCCTGTCAGGGGCCCTCGCAAGAGACCCAGTACTTC.